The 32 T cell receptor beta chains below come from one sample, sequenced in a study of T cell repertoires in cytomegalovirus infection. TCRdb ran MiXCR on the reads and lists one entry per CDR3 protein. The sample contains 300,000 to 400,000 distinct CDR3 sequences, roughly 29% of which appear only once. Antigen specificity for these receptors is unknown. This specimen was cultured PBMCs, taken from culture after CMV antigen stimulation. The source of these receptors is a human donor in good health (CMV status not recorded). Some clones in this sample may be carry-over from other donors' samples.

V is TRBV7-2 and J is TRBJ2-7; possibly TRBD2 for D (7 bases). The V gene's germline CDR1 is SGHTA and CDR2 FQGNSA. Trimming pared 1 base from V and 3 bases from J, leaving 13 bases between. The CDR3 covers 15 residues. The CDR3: CASSLGWGGGYEQYF. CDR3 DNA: TGTGCCAGCAGCTTAGGGTGGGGAGGGGGCTACGAGCAGTACTTC.

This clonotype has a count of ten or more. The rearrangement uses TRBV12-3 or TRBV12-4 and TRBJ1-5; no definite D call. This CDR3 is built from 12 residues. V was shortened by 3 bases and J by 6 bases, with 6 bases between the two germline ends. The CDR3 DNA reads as TGTGCCAGCAGTTTGGGAGGTCAGCCCCAGCATTTT. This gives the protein CASSLGGQPQHF.

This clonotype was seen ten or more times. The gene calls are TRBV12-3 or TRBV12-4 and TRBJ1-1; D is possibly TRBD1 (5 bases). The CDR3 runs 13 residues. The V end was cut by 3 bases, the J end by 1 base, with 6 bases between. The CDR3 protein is CASSFRGNTEAFF. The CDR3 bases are TGTGCCAGCAGTTTTAGGGGGAACACTGAAGCTTTCTTT.

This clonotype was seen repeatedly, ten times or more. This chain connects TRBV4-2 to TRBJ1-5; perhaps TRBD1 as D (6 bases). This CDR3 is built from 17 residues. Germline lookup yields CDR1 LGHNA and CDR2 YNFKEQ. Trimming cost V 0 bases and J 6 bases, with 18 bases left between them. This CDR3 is CASSQDWKIRGGQPQHF. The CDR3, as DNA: TGTGCCAGCAGCCAAGATTGGAAAATCAGGGGCGGTCAGCCCCAGCATTTT.

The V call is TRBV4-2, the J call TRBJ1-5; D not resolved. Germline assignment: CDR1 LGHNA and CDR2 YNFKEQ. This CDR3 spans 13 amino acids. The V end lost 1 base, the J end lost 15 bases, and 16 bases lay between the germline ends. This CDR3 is CASSQVSEPGMHF. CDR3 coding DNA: TGTGCCAGCAGCCAAGTGTCAGAACCTGGCATGCATTTT.

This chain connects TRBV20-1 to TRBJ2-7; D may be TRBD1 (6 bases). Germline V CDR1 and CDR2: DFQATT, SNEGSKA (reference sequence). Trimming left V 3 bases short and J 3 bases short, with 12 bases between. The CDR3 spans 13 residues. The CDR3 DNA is TGCAGTGCTAGTTACCGGGACAACTACGAGCAGTACTTC. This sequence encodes CSASYRDNYEQYF.

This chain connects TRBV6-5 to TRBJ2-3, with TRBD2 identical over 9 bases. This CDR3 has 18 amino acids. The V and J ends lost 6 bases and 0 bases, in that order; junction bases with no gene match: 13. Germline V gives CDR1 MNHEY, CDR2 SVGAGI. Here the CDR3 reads CASSRSPSSGDSTDTQYF. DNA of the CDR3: TGTGCCAGCAGCAGATCCCCCTCTAGCGGGGACAGCACAGATACGCAGTATTTT.

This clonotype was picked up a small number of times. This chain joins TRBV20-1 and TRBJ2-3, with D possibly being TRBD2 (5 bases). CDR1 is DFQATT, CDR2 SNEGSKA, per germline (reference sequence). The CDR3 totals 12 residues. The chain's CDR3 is CSLEGNTDTQYF. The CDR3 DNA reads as TGCAGCCTTGAGGGTAACACAGATACGCAGTATTTT.

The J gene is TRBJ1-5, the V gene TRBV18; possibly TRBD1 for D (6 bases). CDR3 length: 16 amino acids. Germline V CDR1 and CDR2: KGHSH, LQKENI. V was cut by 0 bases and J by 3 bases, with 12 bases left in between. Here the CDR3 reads CASSPPGGALNQPQHF. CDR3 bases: TGTGCCAGCTCACCACCGGGGGGGGCCCTCAATCAGCCCCAGCATTTT. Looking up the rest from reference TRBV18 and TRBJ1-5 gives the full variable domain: NAGVMQNPRHLVRRRGQEARLRCSPMKGHSHVYWYRQLPEEGLKFMVYLQKENIIDESGMPKERFSAEFPKEGPSILRIQQVVRGDSAAYFCASSPPGGALNQPQHFGDGTRLSIL.

The CDR3 protein is CATSDPRQGSTGELFF. CDR3 sequence (DNA): TGTGCCACCAGTGACCCCCGACAGGGTAGCACCGGGGAGCTGTTTTTT. The rearrangement links TRBV24-1 to TRBJ2-2, with TRBD1 matching 7 bases. Per the germline V gene, CDR1 is KGHDR and CDR2 is SFDVKD. V lost 4 bases, J lost 4 bases, and 8 bases stayed unmatched. This CDR3 is built from 16 residues.

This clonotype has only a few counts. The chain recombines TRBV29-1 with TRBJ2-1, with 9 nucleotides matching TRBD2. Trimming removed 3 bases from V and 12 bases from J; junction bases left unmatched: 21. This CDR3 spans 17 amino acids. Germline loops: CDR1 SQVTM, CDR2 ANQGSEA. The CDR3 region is CSVDASGTNLKALGQFF. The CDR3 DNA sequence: TGCAGCGTTGATGCTAGCGGGACGAACCTCAAGGCGTTGGGGCAGTTCTTC.

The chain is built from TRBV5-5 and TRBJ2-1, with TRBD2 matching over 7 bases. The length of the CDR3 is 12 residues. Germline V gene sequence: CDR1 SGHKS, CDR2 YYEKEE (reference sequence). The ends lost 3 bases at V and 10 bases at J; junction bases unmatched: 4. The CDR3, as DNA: TGTGCCAGCAGCTATACTAGCGTCGAGCAGTTCTTC. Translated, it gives CASSYTSVEQFF.

CDR3 sequence reads: CASSFPGGWETQYF. Here the CDR3 DNA reads TGTGCCAGCAGTTTCCCCGGGGGATGGGAGACCCAGTACTTC. V is TRBV12-3 or TRBV12-4 and J is TRBJ2-5, with TRBD2 as a possible D gene (6 bases). V lost 3 bases and J lost 5, with 13 bases in between. CDR3 length: 14 residues.

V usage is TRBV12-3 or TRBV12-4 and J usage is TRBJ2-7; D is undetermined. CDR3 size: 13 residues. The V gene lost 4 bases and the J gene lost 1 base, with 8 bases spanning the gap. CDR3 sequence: CASSYQASYEQYF. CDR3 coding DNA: TGTGCCAGCAGTTACCAGGCTTCCTACGAGCAGTACTTC.

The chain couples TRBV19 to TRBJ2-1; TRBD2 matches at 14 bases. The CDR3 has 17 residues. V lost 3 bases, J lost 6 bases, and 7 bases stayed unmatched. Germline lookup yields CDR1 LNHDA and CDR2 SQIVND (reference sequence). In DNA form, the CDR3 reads TGTGCCAGTAGTATTTTCGTGACTAGCGGGAGGGCCAATGAGCAGTTCTTC. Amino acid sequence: CASSIFVTSGRANEQFF. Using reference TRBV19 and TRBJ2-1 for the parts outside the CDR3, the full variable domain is DGGITQSPKYLFRKEGQNVTLSCEQNLNHDAMYWYRQDPGQGLRLIYYSQIVNDFQKGDIAEGYSVSREKKESFPLTVTSAQKNPTAFYLCASSIFVTSGRANEQFFGPGTRLTVL.

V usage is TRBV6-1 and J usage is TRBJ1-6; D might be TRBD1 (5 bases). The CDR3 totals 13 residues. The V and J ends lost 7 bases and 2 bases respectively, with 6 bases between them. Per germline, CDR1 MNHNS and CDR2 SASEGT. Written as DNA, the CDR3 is TGTGCCAGCATGACAGCCTATAATTCACCCCTCCACTTT. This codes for CASMTAYNSPLHF.

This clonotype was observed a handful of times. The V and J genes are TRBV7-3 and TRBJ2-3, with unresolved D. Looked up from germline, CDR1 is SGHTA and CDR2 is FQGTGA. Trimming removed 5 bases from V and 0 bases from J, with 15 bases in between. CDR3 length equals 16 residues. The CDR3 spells CASSNGPAGSTDTQYF. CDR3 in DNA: TGTGCCAGCAGCAACGGACCCGCCGGCAGCACAGATACGCAGTATTTT.

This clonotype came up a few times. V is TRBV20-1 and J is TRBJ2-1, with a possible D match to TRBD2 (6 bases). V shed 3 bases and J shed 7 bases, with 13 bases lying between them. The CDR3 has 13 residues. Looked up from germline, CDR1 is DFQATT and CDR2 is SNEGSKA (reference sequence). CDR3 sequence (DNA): TGCAGTGCTAGGAGCGGGTTTACAAATGAGCAGTTCTTC. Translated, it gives CSARSGFTNEQFF.

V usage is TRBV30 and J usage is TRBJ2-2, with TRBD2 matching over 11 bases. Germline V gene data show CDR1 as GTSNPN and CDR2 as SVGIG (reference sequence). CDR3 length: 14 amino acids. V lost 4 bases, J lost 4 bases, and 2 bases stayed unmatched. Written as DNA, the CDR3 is TGTGCCTGGAAGGGACTAGCGGTCACCGGGGAGCTGTTTTTT. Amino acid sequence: CAWKGLAVTGELFF.

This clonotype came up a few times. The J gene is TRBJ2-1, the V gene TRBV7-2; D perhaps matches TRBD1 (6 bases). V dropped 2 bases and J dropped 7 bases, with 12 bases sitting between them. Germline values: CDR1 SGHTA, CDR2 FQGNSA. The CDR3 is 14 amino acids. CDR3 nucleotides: TGTGCCAGCAGCTTAATGGGGACAACAAATGAGCAGTTCTTC. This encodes CASSLMGTTNEQFF.

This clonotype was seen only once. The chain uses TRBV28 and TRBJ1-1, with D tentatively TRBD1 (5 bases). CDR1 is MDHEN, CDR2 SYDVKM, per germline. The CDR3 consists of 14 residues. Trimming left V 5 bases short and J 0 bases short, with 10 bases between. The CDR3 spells CASSRGIMNTEAFF. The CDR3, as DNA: TGTGCCAGCAGTCGGGGGATTATGAACACTGAAGCTTTCTTT.

The CDR3 region is CASSGGEPSYEQYF. The DNA of the CDR3 is TGTGCCAGCAGTGGTGGCGAACCTTCCTACGAGCAGTACTTC. The chain couples TRBV25-1 to TRBJ2-7; the D is unclear. Germline-derived CDR1 and CDR2 are MGHDK and SYGVNS. The CDR3 has 14 amino acids. Trimming stripped 4 bases from V and 1 base from J, with 11 bases between.

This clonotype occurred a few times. The CDR3 sequence is CASSHPPGLEKLFF. CDR3 in DNA: TGTGCCAGCAGTCACCCTCCGGGTCTTGAAAAACTGTTTTTT. The J gene is TRBJ1-4, the V gene TRBV6-1; D remains ambiguous. The germline CDR1 and CDR2 sequences are MNHNS and SASEGT. V lost 5 bases and J 7 bases, leaving 14 bases between the germline ends. The CDR3 is made up of 14 amino acids.

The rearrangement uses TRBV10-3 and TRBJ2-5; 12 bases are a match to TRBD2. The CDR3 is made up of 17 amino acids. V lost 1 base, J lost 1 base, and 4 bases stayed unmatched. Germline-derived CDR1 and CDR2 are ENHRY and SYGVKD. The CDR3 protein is CAISEFELAGGQETQYF. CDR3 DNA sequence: TGTGCCATCAGTGAGTTTGAACTAGCGGGGGGCCAAGAGACCCAGTACTTC.

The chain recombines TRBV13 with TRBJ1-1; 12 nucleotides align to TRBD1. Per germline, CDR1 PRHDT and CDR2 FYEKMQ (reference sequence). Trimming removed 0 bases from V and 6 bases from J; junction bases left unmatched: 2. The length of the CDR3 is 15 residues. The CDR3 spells CASSLGGQGAAEAFF. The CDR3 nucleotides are TGTGCCAGCAGCTTAGGGGGACAGGGGGCTGCTGAAGCTTTCTTT.

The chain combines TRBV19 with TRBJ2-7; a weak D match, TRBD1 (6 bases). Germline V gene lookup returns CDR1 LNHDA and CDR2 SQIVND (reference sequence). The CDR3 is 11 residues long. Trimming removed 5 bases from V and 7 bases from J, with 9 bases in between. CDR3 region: CASSETGEQYF. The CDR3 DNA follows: TGTGCCAGTAGTGAGACAGGAGAGCAGTACTTC.

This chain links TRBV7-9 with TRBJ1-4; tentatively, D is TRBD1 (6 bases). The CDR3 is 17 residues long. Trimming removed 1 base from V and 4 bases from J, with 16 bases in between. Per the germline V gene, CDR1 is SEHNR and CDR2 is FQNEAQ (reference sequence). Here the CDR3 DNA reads TGTGCCAGCAGCTTAGGCCTGCGACAGGCCCTTAATGAAAAACTGTTTTTT. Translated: CASSLGLRQALNEKLFF.

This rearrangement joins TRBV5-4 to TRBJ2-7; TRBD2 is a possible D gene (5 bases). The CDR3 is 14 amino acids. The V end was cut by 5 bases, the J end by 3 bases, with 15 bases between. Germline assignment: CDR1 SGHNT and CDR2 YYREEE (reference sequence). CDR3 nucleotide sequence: TGTGCCAGCAGTCCCTCGGGGAACTTCTACGAGCAGTACTTC. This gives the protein CASSPSGNFYEQYF.

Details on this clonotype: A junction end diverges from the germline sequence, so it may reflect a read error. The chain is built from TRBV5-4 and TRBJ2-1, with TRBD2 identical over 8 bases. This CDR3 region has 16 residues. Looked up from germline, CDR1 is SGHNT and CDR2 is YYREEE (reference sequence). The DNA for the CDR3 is TGTGCCAGCAGCTTGGCGGGACTAGATTCCTATAATGAGCAGTTCTTC. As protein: CASSLAGLDSYNEQFF.

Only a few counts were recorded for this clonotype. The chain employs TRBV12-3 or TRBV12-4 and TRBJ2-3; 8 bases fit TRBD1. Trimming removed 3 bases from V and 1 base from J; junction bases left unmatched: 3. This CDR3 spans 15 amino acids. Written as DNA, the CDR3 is TGTGCCAGCAGTTTCGGACAGGGCCGCACAGATACGCAGTATTTT. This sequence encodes CASSFGQGRTDTQYF.

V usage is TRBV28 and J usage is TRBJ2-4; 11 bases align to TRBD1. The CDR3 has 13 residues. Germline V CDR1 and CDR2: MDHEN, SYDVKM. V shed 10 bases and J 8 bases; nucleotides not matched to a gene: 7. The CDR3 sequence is CAIMGQGVDIQYF. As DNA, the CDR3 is TGTGCCATCATGGGACAGGGGGTGGACATTCAGTACTTC.

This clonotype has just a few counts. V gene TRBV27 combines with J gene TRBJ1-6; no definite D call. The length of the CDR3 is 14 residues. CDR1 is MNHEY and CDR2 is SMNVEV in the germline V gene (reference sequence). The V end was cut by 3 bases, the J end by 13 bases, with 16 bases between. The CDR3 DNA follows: TGTGCCAGCAGTTTCCTCGGCATGGCGGGGCCCCTCCACTTT. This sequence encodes CASSFLGMAGPLHF.